Below, 10 T cell receptor beta chains from the same sample are listed, as sequenced in a study of blood T cell repertoires in COVID-19. Sequencing used immunoSEQ multiplex PCR; TCRdb keeps in-frame clones, though not all of them. This table holds some 220,000 clones, approximately 85% found once. The source material was peripheral blood. These receptors were obtained from a woman between 70 and 85 years old with COVID-19, enrolled during active disease.

The V and J genes are TRBV7-2 and TRBJ2-3, with D possibly being TRBD2 (5 bases). The CDR3 length is 14 residues. CDR1 and CDR2 from the germline V gene are SGHTA and FQGNSA. Trimming took 4 bases from V and 2 from J, leaving 10 bases between them. DNA for the CDR3: TGTGCCAGCAGCTATGGGGAGTACACAGATACGCAGTATTTT. Protein sequence: CASSYGEYTDTQYF.

The chain is built from TRBV9 and TRBJ1-6; TRBD1 agrees at 9 bases. CDR1 is SGDLS, CDR2 YYNGEE, per germline. This CDR3 spans 15 amino acids. The ends lost 3 bases at V and 10 bases at J; junction bases unmatched: 8. CDR3 coding DNA: TGTGCCAGCAGCGCCCGGGACAGGGAGGAATCACCCCTCCACTTT. This codes for CASSARDREESPLHF.

The CDR3 loop reads CSATSGVGAFF. The CDR3 region has the DNA TGCAGTGCTACCTCAGGGGTCGGAGCTTTCTTT. The rearrangement links TRBV20-1 to TRBJ1-1, with a tentative D call TRBD1 (6 bases). The CDR3 runs 11 residues. The germline V and J ends were trimmed by 4 bases and 10 bases, with 13 bases remaining between them. Germline CDR1 is DFQATT and CDR2 is SNEGSKA (reference sequence).

The chain recombines TRBV9 with TRBJ1-1; 9 bases are a match to TRBD1. The CDR3 runs to 15 residues. Germline V CDR1 and CDR2: SGDLS, YYNGEE. V was pared by 2 bases and J by 11 bases, with 13 bases of the junction left unmatched. CDR3 in amino acids: CASSVTDRGKGNAFF. The CDR3, as DNA: TGTGCCAGCAGCGTGACGGACAGGGGAAAGGGAAATGCTTTCTTT.

The table lists this clone with a count of one. The genes are TRBV29-1 and TRBJ2-5; tentatively, D is TRBD1 (7 bases). V was pared by 1 base and J by 2 bases, with 20 bases between. The CDR3 covers 17 residues. CDR1 and CDR2 from the germline V gene are SQVTM and ANQGSEA. The CDR3 here is CSVEVAAGQGVQETQYF. DNA of the CDR3: TGCAGCGTTGAAGTAGCGGCTGGGCAGGGGGTGCAAGAGACCCAGTACTTC.

The chain employs TRBV10-2 and TRBJ2-3; tentatively, D is TRBD2 (6 bases). Trimming took off 5 bases at V and 0 bases at J, with 12 bases between the two ends. This CDR3 contains 15 residues. Germline CDR1 WSHSY, CDR2 SAAADI. DNA for the CDR3: TGCGCCAGCAGTTCCGGGACTCCTAGCACAGATACGCAGTATTTT. As protein: CASSSGTPSTDTQYF.

This clone was seen more than once but under ten times. The rearrangement uses TRBV19 and TRBJ2-1; TRBD2 agrees at 7 bases. The CDR3 is 13 residues long. V shed 5 bases, J shed 7 bases, and the junction held 5 bases outside the gene matches. Germline loops: CDR1 LNHDA, CDR2 SQIVND (reference sequence). This CDR3 is CASSFSGINEQFF. The CDR3 DNA is TGTGCCAGTAGTTTCAGCGGGATAAATGAGCAGTTCTTC.

This clone was counted only a few times. The J gene is TRBJ2-3, the V gene TRBV3-1 (or the pseudogene TRBV3-2), with D tentatively TRBD1 (6 bases). CDR3 length equals 12 residues. The germline V gene encodes CDR1 LGHDT and CDR2 YNNKEL (reference sequence). V dropped 3 bases and J dropped 7 bases, with 8 bases sitting between them. The CDR3 reads CASSQGQNTQYF. The DNA of the CDR3 is TGTGCCAGCAGCCAGGGACAAAATACGCAGTATTTT.

The chain employs TRBV5-1 and TRBJ2-3; TRBD2 aligns across 15 bases. Germline CDR1 SGHRS, CDR2 YFSETQ. V shed 4 bases, J shed 4 bases, and the junction held 4 bases outside the gene matches. The CDR3 spans 16 residues. The CDR3 here is CASSTGLAGGADTQYF. The CDR3 region has the DNA TGCGCCAGCAGCACCGGACTAGCGGGAGGGGCAGATACGCAGTATTTT.

The chain combines TRBV5-5 with TRBJ2-1; 8 bases map to TRBD2. V lost 3 bases and J lost 5; bases outside the gene matches: 10. Germline values: CDR1 SGHKS, CDR2 YYEKEE (reference sequence). This CDR3 spans 16 amino acids. The CDR3 loop reads CASSYSAGARHNEQFF. The DNA of the CDR3 is TGTGCCAGCAGCTATTCAGCGGGAGCTAGGCACAATGAGCAGTTCTTC.